This TCR beta chain was recorded in a study of blood T cell repertoires in COVID-19. Background on the study: COVID-19 samples collected from the United States, Italy and Spain covered acute and convalescent phases.

Sequenced by immunoSEQ multiplex PCR; TCRdb stores in-frame clones only, minus some. The table shows about 490,000 clones, with approximately 83% occurring only once. V lost 6 bases and J 0 bases, leaving 8 bases between the germline ends. The CDR3 consists of 14 residues. Germline CDR1 and CDR2: MNHEY and SMNVEV (reference sequence). The sequenced sample was peripheral blood. The rearrangement links TRBV27 to TRBJ1-4; no reliable D call. The receptor was isolated from a human donor in a cohort sampled during active COVID-19. CDR3 DNA sequence: TGTGCCAGCAGCCCGGGAGCAACTAATGAAAAACTGTTTTTT. Translation: CASSPGATNEKLFF.